Shown below are 20 T cell receptor beta chains from a single sample sequenced in a study of PD-1 blockade in classical Hodgkin lymphoma. Time point given: cycle 4 day 1 (C4D1), after less than seven weeks of nivolumab. Each patient experienced a relapse that followed autologous stem cell transplantation, and brentuximab vedotin exposure varied. Sequenced by immunoSEQ multiplex PCR; TCRdb stores in-frame clones only, minus some. Of tens of thousands of clones in the sample, 65% to 80% were seen once. This sample comprised peripheral blood mononuclear cells (PBMCs), obtained before the fourth cycle of nivolumab. The receptors shown here come from a human donor with classical Hodgkin lymphoma.

The CDR3 reads CASSLAGGGYNSPLHF. The CDR3 DNA follows: TGCGCCAGCAGCTTGGCCGGGGGTGGCTATAATTCACCCCTCCACTTT. V gene TRBV5-1 combines with J gene TRBJ1-6, with TRBD1 as a possible D gene (5 bases). Germline V gene data show CDR1 as SGHRS and CDR2 as YFSETQ. V lost 0 bases to trimming and J lost 3 bases, with 10 bases between them. The CDR3 runs to 16 residues.

The chain couples TRBV5-1 to TRBJ2-1; 9 nucleotides align to TRBD1. CDR1 is SGHRS and CDR2 is YFSETQ in the germline V gene. The CDR3 has 18 amino acids. V lost 3 bases, J lost 3 bases, and 13 bases stayed unmatched. The CDR3 sequence is CASSSSPGQGRHYNEQFF. The CDR3 nucleotides read TGCGCCAGCAGCTCCTCTCCCGGACAGGGGCGACACTACAATGAGCAGTTCTTC.

This clone was seen more than once but under ten times. This rearrangement joins TRBV6-1 to TRBJ2-3; 7 nucleotides line up with TRBD1. Per the germline V gene, CDR1 is MNHNS and CDR2 is SASEGT. The CDR3 consists of 15 residues. V gave up 5 bases and J gave up 1 base; unmatched junction bases: 6. CDR3 nucleotides: TGTGCCAGCAGTACCGACAGGGCAGGCACAGATACGCAGTATTTT. This codes for CASSTDRAGTDTQYF.

The rearrangement joins TRBV7-9 to TRBJ1-3, with TRBD1 matching 8 bases. Germline assignment: CDR1 SEHNR and CDR2 FQNEAQ (reference sequence). V shed 1 base, J shed 4 bases, and the junction held 6 bases outside the gene matches. This CDR3 has 16 residues. The CDR3 nucleotides read TGTGCCAGCAGCTTAGGGCCAACAGGGGGAGGAAACACCATATATTTT. This gives the protein CASSLGPTGGGNTIYF.

V is TRBV2 and J is TRBJ2-1; D not certain. The ends were cut back, 5 bases at V and 9 bases at J, with 8 bases in the middle. The CDR3 contains 11 residues. The germline V gene has CDR1 SNHLY and CDR2 FYNNEI. This CDR3 is CASSMTAEQFF. The CDR3, as DNA: TGTGCCAGCAGTATGACCGCTGAGCAGTTCTTC.

V and J are TRBV18 and TRBJ1-1; 7 bases are a match to TRBD1. CDR1 and CDR2 (germline): KGHSH, LQKENI. The CDR3 loop spans 13 amino acids. J lost 3 bases, V lost 3 bases, and 1 base had no gene match. CDR3 sequence reads: CASSPGQDTEAFF. CDR3 coding DNA: TGTGCCAGCTCACCCGGACAGGACACTGAAGCTTTCTTT.

This chain connects TRBV28 to TRBJ1-4, with a possible D match to TRBD1 (6 bases). The germline V and J ends were trimmed by 5 bases and 7 bases, with 14 bases remaining between them. Germline CDR1 MDHEN, CDR2 SYDVKM. This CDR3 spans 14 amino acids. CDR3 nucleotide sequence: TGTGCCAGCAGTGCTCACAGGGTCCCTGAAAAACTGTTTTTT. As protein: CASSAHRVPEKLFF.

This clone appeared once. The V call is TRBV7-9, the J call TRBJ1-4; D not resolved. CDR1 SEHNR and CDR2 FQNEAQ come from the germline V gene (reference sequence). The germline V and J ends were trimmed by 5 bases and 5 bases, with 9 bases remaining between them. This CDR3 has 13 amino acids. The CDR3 spells CASSPTRNEKLFF. CDR3 DNA: TGTGCCAGCAGCCCAACGCGAAATGAAAAACTGTTTTTT.

This clone occurred many times. V gene TRBV7-9 combines with J gene TRBJ2-1, with 11 bases identical to TRBD2. This CDR3 spans 15 amino acids. V dropped 6 bases and J dropped 7; count of bases not matched to a gene: 8. CDR1 SEHNR and CDR2 FQNEAQ come from the germline V gene (reference sequence). CDR3 in amino acids: CASRLLAGDINEQFF. CDR3 DNA: TGTGCCAGCAGATTACTAGCGGGAGATATTAATGAGCAGTTCTTC.

V gene TRBV5-1 combines with J gene TRBJ1-4; D not certain. The ends were cut back, 2 bases at V and 5 bases at J, with 13 bases in the middle. This CDR3 region has 15 residues. Germline V CDR1 and CDR2: SGHRS, YFSETQ. In DNA form, the CDR3 reads TGCGCCAGCAGCTTAGGGCGGTTCCAGAATGAAAAACTGTTTTTT. The encoded protein is CASSLGRFQNEKLFF. Based on the CDR3 plus reference TRBV5-1 and TRBJ1-4, the full variable domain is KAGVTQTPRYLIKTRGQQVTLSCSPISGHRSVSWYQQTPGQGLQFLFEYFSETQRNKGNFPGRFSGRQFSNSRSEMNVSTLELGDSALYLCASSLGRFQNEKLFFGSGTQLSVL.

The rearrangement joins TRBV2 to TRBJ1-2; the D is unclear. CDR3 size: 14 residues. Trimming cost V 6 bases and J 0 bases, with 11 bases left between them. Per germline, CDR1 SNHLY and CDR2 FYNNEI. The DNA of the CDR3 is TGTGCCAGCAGCGACCAGAGAGCTAACTATGGCTACACCTTC. Encoded protein: CASSDQRANYGYTF.

V and J are TRBV29-1 and TRBJ1-2, with D hard to call. The CDR3 sequence is 13 residues long. V lost 4 bases and J lost 3, with 12 bases in between. Germline loops: CDR1 SQVTM, CDR2 ANQGSEA. DNA of the CDR3: TGCAGCGTTGGGGCAGCTGGGTACTATGGCTACACCTTC. This encodes CSVGAAGYYGYTF.

V usage is TRBV27 and J usage is TRBJ2-1; 9 nucleotides align to TRBD2. CDR1 and CDR2 (germline): MNHEY, SMNVEV (reference sequence). V dropped 4 bases and J dropped 1; count of bases not matched to a gene: 17. The CDR3 is 20 amino acids. Here the CDR3 reads CASSSWTFEREEGSYNEQFF. The CDR3 nucleotides read TGTGCCAGCAGTTCCTGGACATTCGAGCGGGAGGAAGGTTCCTACAATGAGCAGTTCTTC.

This clone was counted once. Other DNA sequences of this sample code for an identical CDR3. This chain joins TRBV4-1 and TRBJ2-7; 10 nucleotides line up with TRBD1. CDR3 length equals 14 residues. Germline CDR1 MGHRA, CDR2 YSYEKL. With V trimmed by 8 bases and J by 7 bases, 11 bases remained unmatched. This chain's CDR3 is CASATGTGVLEQYF. CDR3 bases: TGCGCCAGCGCCACCGGGACAGGGGTACTAGAGCAGTACTTC.

The V gene is TRBV14, the J gene TRBJ1-3; the D gene is possibly TRBD1 (6 bases). The germline V and J ends were trimmed by 6 bases and 0 bases, with 12 bases remaining between them. Germline CDR1 and CDR2: SGHDN and FVKESK. The CDR3 sequence is 15 residues long. The CDR3 reads CASSTTGTSGNTIYF. CDR3 DNA: TGTGCCAGCAGTACTACAGGGACCTCTGGAAACACCATATATTTT.

The rearrangement joins TRBV28 to TRBJ1-1, with unresolved D. Germline CDR1 and CDR2: MDHEN and SYDVKM. The length of the CDR3 is 13 residues. Trimming stripped 6 bases from V and 4 bases from J, with 12 bases between. The DNA of the CDR3 is TGTGCCAGCAGATCCATCGAAGTCACTGAAGCTTTCTTT. Translation gives CASRSIEVTEAFF.

The chain uses TRBV6-1 and TRBJ1-4; D call uncertain. Trimming removed 3 bases at V and 4 bases at J, with 15 bases between. The CDR3 is 16 residues long. Germline V gives CDR1 MNHNS, CDR2 SASEGT. The CDR3 protein is CASSDLVTPRNEKLFF. CDR3 coding DNA: TGTGCCAGCAGTGACCTGGTAACACCGCGTAATGAAAAACTGTTTTTT.

The table lists this clone with a count of one. The rearrangement links TRBV6-6 to TRBJ2-7; D remains ambiguous. Germline V gene sequence: CDR1 MNHNY, CDR2 SVGAGI (reference sequence). V dropped 6 bases and J dropped 6 bases, with 15 bases sitting between them. The CDR3 totals 13 residues. In DNA, the CDR3 is TGTGCCAGCAGCACCGGTCCCTGGGGCGAGCAGTACTTC. Its translation: CASSTGPWGEQYF.

V is TRBV10-3 and J is TRBJ2-1; D uncertain. This CDR3 has 9 amino acids. The germline V and J ends were trimmed by 10 bases and 15 bases, with 13 bases remaining between them. Germline V lookup: CDR1 ENHRY, CDR2 SYGVKD. DNA of the CDR3: TGTGCCAACAATCATTGTGGGTTCTTC. Protein sequence: CANNHCGFF.

The rearrangement joins TRBV6-1 to TRBJ2-1, with 7 bases lining up with TRBD2. J was trimmed by 4 bases and V by 7 bases; bases with no gene match: 1. Germline CDR1 reads MNHNS; CDR2 reads SASEGT. The CDR3 runs 12 residues. Here the CDR3 reads CASNSGYNEQFF. CDR3 sequence (DNA): TGTGCCAGCAATAGCGGGTACAATGAGCAGTTCTTC.